This TCR beta chain was identified during a study of shared clonotypes between healthy human individuals. Sequenced by immunoSEQ multiplex PCR; TCRdb stores in-frame clones only, minus some. Of 2,500,000 or so clones listed, approximately 92% were seen once; the top ten hold over 0.12%. This CDR3 has 12 residues. V was cut by 5 bases and J by 10 bases, with 9 bases left in between. CDR1 is SEHNR and CDR2 is FQNEAQ in the germline V gene (reference sequence). Points on this clone: The identical CDR3 is also encoded by other nucleotide sequences in the sample.

What was sequenced was naive CD4+ T cells sorted from blood. Indicated subset: CD45RA+ positively selected. This TCR derives from a man aged 18 to 35 in good health. The chain has TRBV7-9 and TRBJ1-6, with D perhaps matching TRBD1 (5 bases). CDR3 sequence: CASSQGDSPLHF. CDR3 nucleotide sequence: TGTGCCAGCAGCCAAGGGGACTCACCCCTCCACTTT.